What follows is one T cell receptor (beta chain) and its context. The target antigen is unknown. This sample was taken from a study of vaccination and CD4 T cells after COVID-19. Study-level information: Cells received overlapping spike peptides from SARS-CoV-2, HCoV-NL63, HCoV-OC43 and HCoV-229E as stimulation.

Treatment: roughly 11-day PBMC culture with coronavirus spike peptide pools or control peptides (ViraFEST assay). There were positive PCR dates ranging from March to December 2020, all predating US Alpha, Beta and Delta variants. Each well received millions of PBMCs, cultured with 8 to 10 IU/ml IL-2 and 9.5 to 10 ug/ml peptide pools. Sequenced with the Oncomine TCR Beta short-read assay was DNA taken from cultured CD4+ T cells. TCRdb reprocessed the PCR reads via MiXCR and lists one record per CDR3 protein. Of some 12,000 distinct CDR3 sequences listed, 65% are singletons. Germline values: CDR1 MDHEN, CDR2 SYDVKM. The V segment lost 1 base and the J segment 6 bases; nucleotides outside the gene matches: 11. The CDR3 has 16 amino acids.

This TCR came from a human donor who had recovered from COVID-19. Sequenced here: CD4+ T cells from blood, cultured in vitro, sampled before SARS-CoV-2 vaccination. The chain employs TRBV28 and TRBJ2-7, with 8 bases identical to TRBD2. Here the CDR3 reads CASSLSIYRGGGEQYF. As DNA, the CDR3 is TGTGCCAGCAGTTTATCGATTTACCGGGGGGGCGGCGAGCAGTACTTC.